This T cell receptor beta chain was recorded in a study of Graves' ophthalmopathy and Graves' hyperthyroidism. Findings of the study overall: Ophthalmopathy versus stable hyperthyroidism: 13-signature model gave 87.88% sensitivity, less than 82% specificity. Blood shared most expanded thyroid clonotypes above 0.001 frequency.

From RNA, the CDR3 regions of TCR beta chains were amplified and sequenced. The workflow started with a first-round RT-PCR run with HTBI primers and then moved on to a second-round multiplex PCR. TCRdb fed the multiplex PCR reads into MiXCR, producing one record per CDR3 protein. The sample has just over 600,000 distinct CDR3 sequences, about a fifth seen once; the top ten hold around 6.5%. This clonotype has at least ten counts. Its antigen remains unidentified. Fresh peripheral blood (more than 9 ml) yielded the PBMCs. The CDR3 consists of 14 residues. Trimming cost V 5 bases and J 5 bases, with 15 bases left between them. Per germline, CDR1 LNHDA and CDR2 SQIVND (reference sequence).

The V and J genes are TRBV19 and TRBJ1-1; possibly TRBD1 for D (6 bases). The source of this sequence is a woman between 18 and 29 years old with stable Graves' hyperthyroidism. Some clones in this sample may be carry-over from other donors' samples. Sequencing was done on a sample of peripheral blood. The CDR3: CASSLYRVGTEAFF. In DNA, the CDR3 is TGTGCCAGTAGTCTATACAGGGTTGGTACTGAAGCTTTCTTT. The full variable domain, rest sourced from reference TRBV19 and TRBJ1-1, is DGGITQSPKYLFRKEGQNVTLSCEQNLNHDAMYWYRQDPGQGLRLIYYSQIVNDFQKGDIAEGYSVSREKKESFPLTVTSAQKNPTAFYLCASSLYRVGTEAFFGQGTRLTVV.